This TCR beta chain was sequenced in a study of T cell responses to AZD1222 COVID-19 vaccine. Study-wide background: Pooled together were second doses at about 4 or about 12 weeks. Study-level points and caveats: Donors in the cohort were predominantly white British and more often female, and clonal diversity was possibly underestimated. Scientists sampled the repertoires only once the peak T cell response had passed. Baseline seropositivity occurred in only a handful of AZD1222 recipients.

There are 13 residues in the CDR3. In germline, CDR1 is MDHEN, CDR2 SYDVKM. Trimming left V 3 bases short and J 5 bases short, with 10 bases between. Comments on this clone: The antigen is unknown.

Data came from immunoSEQ multiplex PCR; TCRdb stores just in-frame clones and leaves some out. This sample yields over 75,000 clones, of which around 91% are seen a single time; 30% to 35% belongs to the top ten. This chain uses TRBV28 with TRBJ2-5, with D unresolved. This TCR was sampled from an adult in good health. The sequencing here drew on peripheral blood, taken on day 0 of AZD1222 vaccination. CDR3 sequence: CASSLMGRETQYF. CDR3 bases: TGTGCCAGCAGTTTGATGGGTAGGGAGACCCAGTACTTC. Based on the CDR3 plus reference TRBV28 and TRBJ2-5, the full variable domain is DVKVTQSSRYLVKRTGEKVFLECVQDMDHENMFWYRQDPGLGLRLIYFSYDVKMKEKGDIPEGYSVSREKKERFSLILESASTNQTSMYLCASSLMGRETQYFGPGTRLLVL.